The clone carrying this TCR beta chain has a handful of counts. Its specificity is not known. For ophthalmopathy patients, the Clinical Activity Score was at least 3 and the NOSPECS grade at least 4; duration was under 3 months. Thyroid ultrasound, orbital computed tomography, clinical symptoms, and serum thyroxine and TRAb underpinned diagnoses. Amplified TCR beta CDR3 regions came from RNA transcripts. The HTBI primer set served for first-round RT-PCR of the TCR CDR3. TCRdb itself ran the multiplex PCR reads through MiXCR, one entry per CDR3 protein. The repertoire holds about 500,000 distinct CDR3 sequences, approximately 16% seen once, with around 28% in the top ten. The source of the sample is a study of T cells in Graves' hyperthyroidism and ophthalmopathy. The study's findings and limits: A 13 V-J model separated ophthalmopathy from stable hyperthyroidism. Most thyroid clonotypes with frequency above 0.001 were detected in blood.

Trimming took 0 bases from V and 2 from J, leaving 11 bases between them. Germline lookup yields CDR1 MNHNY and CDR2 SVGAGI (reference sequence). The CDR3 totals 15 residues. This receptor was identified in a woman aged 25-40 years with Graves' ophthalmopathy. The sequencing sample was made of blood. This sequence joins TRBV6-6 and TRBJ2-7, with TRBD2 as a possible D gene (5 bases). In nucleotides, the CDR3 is TGTGCCAGCAGTTACTCGGGGAGCGCTACCTACGAGCAGTACTTC. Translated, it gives CASSYSGSATYEQYF.